This record covers a single T cell receptor (beta chain). The CDR3 has 16 amino acids. CDR1 is MNHNY, CDR2 SVGAGI, per germline (reference sequence). The V segment lost 4 bases and the J segment 0 bases; nucleotides outside the gene matches: 3. The PCR made use of 60 Vbeta and 13 Jbeta primers. Using immunoSEQ multiplex PCR, the repertoire was profiled, and TCRdb retains in-frame clones only, with some absent. In total, the table holds about 160,000 clones. The record originates from a study of cytomegalovirus exposure and HLA in healthy donors. This clonotype was sampled from a woman in her sixties in good health and CMV-seronegative. V is TRBV6-6 and J is TRBJ1-4, with 9 nucleotides matching TRBD1. What was sequenced was PBMCs. CDR3 coding DNA: TGTGCCAGCAGTTGGGGACAGGGAGCAACTAATGAAAAACTGTTTTTT. Its translation is CASSWGQGATNEKLFF.